The TCR beta chain under discussion was sequenced for a study of radiation and T cells in renal cell carcinoma. As to time point: blood 4 weeks post-SBRT, at nephrectomy. This sample's treatment: 15 Gy SBRT to primary tumor, nephrectomy 4 weeks later. Nephrectomy followed 15 Gy stereotactic body radiation by 4 weeks. Serial blood draws occurred at baseline and 2 and 4 weeks post-SBRT. The method was immunoSEQ multiplex PCR; TCRdb's version includes in-frame clones alone and lacks a portion of them. Here the sample spans tens of thousands of clones, 80% to 90% being singletons. Trimming took 7 bases from V and 10 from J, leaving 19 bases between them. The CDR3 is made up of 13 amino acids. Germline values: CDR1 SNHLY, CDR2 FYNNEI. Whole-study results and caveats: From baseline, blood top tumor clonotypes peaked at 2 weeks post-radiation. Baseline intratumoral clonotype presence is unknown without pretreatment biopsies.

Details on this clone: Antigen unknown.

This receptor was taken from a woman in her 70s with renal cell carcinoma. This chain uses TRBV2 with TRBJ1-1; D is unclear. Specimen: blood, collected from a patient whose treatment included radiotherapy and nephrectomy. CDR3 coding DNA: TGTGCCAGCACGGGAAGAGCCTACCGACGAGCTTTCTTT. It specifies CASTGRAYRRAFF.